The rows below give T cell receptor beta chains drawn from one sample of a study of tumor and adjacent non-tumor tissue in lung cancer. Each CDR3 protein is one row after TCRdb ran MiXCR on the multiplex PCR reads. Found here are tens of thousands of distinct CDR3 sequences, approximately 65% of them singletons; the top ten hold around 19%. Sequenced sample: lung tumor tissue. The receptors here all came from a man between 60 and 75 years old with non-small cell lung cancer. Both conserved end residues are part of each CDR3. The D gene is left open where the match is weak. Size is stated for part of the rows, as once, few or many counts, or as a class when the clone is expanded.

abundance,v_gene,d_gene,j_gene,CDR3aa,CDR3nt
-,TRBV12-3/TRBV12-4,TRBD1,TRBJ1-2,CASIDPGQGRSYGYTF,TGTGCCAGCATCGACCCGGGACAGGGGCGCAGCTATGGCTACACCTTC
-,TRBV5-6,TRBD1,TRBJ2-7,CACSVRQGLEWYQQYF,TGTGCCTGCAGCGTCAGACAGGGCCTTGAGTGGTACCAGCAGTACTTC
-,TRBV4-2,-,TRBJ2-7,CASNHTMGRKQHF,TGTGCCAGCAACCATACGATGGGGCGCAAGCAGCACTTC
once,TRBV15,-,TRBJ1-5,CATSRGDHNQPKHF,TGTGCCACCAGCAGAGGAGATCACAATCAGCCCAAGCATTTT
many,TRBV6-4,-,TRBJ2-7,CASSGQRRQAVVCEQYF,TGTGCCAGCAGTGGGCAAAGGAGGCAGGCGGTGGTCTGCGAGCAGTACTTC
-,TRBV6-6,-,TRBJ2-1,CASRRGEDNERFF,TGTGCCAGCAGGCGCGGGGAAGATAATGAGCGGTTCTTC
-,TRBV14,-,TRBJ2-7,CASSQVAGIYEQYF,TGTGCCAGCAGCCAAGTTGCGGGGATTTACGAGCAGTACTTC
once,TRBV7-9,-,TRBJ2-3,CDSSLVGGDTRYF,TGTGACAGCAGCTTAGTAGGGGGAGATACGCGGTATTTT
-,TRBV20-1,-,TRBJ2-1,CSSGGEYDNEQFF,TGCAGTTCCGGCGGGGAGTACGACAATGAGCAGTTCTTC
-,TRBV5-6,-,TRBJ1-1,CTSSSRGELNTEAFF,TGTACCAGCAGCTCCCGAGGAGAGTTGAACACTGAAGCTTTCTTT
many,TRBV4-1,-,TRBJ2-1,CASSQVDFRSYNEQFF,TGCGCCAGCAGCCAAGTGGACTTCCGCTCCTACAATGAGCAGTTCTTC
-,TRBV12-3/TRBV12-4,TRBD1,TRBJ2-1,CASCSQGVRYNEQFF,TGTGCCAGCTGCTCACAGGGGGTGCGGTACAATGAGCAGTTCTTC
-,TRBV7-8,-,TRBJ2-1,CASSPRWRDDEQLF,TGTGCCAGCAGCCCCAGATGGCGGGATGACGAGCAGTTATTC
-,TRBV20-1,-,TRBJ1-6,CSASGQNDLPLHF,TGCAGTGCATCCGGACAGAATGATTTACCCCTCCACTTT
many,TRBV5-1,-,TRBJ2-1,CASSLIAGTVNNEQFF,TGCGCCAGCAGCTTGATCGCAGGGACGGTCAACAATGAGCAGTTCTTC
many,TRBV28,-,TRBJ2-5,CASSFGGGAGTQYF,TGTGCCAGCAGTTTTGGGGGGGGCGCCGGGACCCAGTACTTC
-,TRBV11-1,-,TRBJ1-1,CTSSLSADGTEAFF,TGTACCAGCAGCTTATCGGCGGACGGGACTGAAGCTTTCTTT
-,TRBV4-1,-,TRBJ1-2,CASRQDRAIYGYTF,TGCGCTAGCAGACAAGATCGGGCTATTTATGGCTACACCTTC
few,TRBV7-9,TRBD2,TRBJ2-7,CASQRTSGSEYEQYF,TGTGCCAGCCAGAGAACTAGCGGGAGTGAATACGAGCAGTACTTC
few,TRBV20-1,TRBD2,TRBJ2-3,CSASSARGGPHGRYF,TGCAGTGCTAGCTCCGCTAGGGGAGGGCCTCACGGGCGGTATTTT
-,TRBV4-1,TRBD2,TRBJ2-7,CTSSRTLAGEGDEQYF,TGCACCAGCAGCCGGACACTAGCGGGAGAGGGAGACGAGCAGTACTTC
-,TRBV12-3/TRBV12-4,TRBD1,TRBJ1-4,CGSSSPRQGLFTNEKLFF,TGTGGCAGCAGTTCTCCCCGACAGGGATTGTTCACTAATGAAAAACTGTTTTTT
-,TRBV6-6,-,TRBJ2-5,CASTDPRRGRETRYF,TGTGCCAGCACCGACCCGCGTAGAGGGCGAGAGACCCGGTACTTC
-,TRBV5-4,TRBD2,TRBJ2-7,CARSPAAGGYEQYF,TGTGCCAGAAGCCCCGCAGCGGGAGGTTACGAGCAGTACTTC
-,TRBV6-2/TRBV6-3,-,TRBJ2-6,CAGNLEAGANVPTF,TGTGCCGGCAACCTGGAAGCTGGGGCCAACGTCCCGACTTTC
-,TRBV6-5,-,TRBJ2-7,CAIISDSYEQYF,TGTGCCATCATTTCGGACAGCTACGAGCAGTACTTC
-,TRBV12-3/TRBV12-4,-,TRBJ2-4,CASSPLGIREGIQYF,TGTGCCAGCAGTCCACTCGGGATAAGGGAAGGCATCCAGTACTTC
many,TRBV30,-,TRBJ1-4,CASPTGGNEKLFF,TGTGCCTCCCCGACAGGAGGTAATGAAAAACTGTTTTTT
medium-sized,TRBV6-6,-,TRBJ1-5,CASSTRDGNQPQHF,TGTGCCAGCAGTACCCGAGATGGCAATCAGCCCCAGCATTTT
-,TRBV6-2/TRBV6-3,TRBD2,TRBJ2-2,CASSLRLAGDAGELFF,TGTGCCAGCAGTCTCCGACTAGCGGGGGACGCTGGGGAGCTGTTTTTT
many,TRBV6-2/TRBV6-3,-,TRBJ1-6,CASSDRDPGVSPLHF,TGTGCCAGCAGTGACCGGGACCCCGGGGTCTCACCCCTCCACTTT
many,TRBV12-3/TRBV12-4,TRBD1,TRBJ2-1,CASSSRQGAGNNEQFF,TGTGCCAGCAGTTCTCGACAGGGGGCCGGGAACAATGAGCAGTTCTTC
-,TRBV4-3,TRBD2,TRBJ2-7,CASSQDQASGSYEQCF,TGCGCTAGCAGCCAAGATCAGGCTAGCGGGAGTTATGAGCAGTGCTTC
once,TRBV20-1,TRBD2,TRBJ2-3,CSASGTGGRTDMQYF,TGCAGTGCCTCCGGGACTGGCGGGAGAACAGATATGCAGTATTTT
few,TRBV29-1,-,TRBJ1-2,CSVGVQGNYGHTF,TGCAGCGTTGGAGTGCAGGGTAACTATGGCCACACCTTC
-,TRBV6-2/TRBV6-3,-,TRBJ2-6,CDSTKVRHSGANVLTF,TGTGACAGTACCAAGGTGCGTCACTCTGGGGCCAACGTCCTGACTTTC
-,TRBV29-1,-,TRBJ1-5,CNVEAGIGINQPQHF,TGCAACGTTGAAGCCGGGATAGGCATTAATCAGCCCCAGCATTTT
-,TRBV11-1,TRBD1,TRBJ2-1,CASSLHSGQGTVNEQFF,TGTGCCAGCAGCTTACATTCGGGACAGGGTACTGTAAATGAGCAGTTCTTC
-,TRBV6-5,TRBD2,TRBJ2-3,CANRPSGASIDTQCF,TGTGCCAACAGACCTAGCGGGGCCAGCATAGATACGCAGTGTTTT
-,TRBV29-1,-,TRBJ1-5,CSVEGRSKYSNQPQHF,TGCAGCGTTGAAGGGAGGAGTAAGTATAGCAATCAGCCCCAGCATTTT
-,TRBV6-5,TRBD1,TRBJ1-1,CASSLVLGQAGRGTETFF,TGTGCCAGCAGTTTAGTACTAGGACAGGCGGGAAGGGGCACTGAAACTTTCTTT
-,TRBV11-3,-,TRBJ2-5,CTSCLESGTVEEAQYF,TGTACCAGCTGCTTAGAGAGCGGGACAGTCGAAGAGGCCCAGTACTTC
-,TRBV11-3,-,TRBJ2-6,CASSQHSSGANVLTF,TGTGCCAGCAGCCAACATAGTTCAGGGGCCAACGTCCTGACTTTC
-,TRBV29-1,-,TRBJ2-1,CSVSEPNEQFF,TGCAGCGTTTCCGAGCCAAATGAGCAGTTCTTC
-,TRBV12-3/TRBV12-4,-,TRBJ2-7,CASSLLTISYEQYF,TGTGCCAGTAGTTTATTAACGATCTCCTACGAGCAGTATTTC
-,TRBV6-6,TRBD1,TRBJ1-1,CASSGGQGAIRTEAFF,TGTGCCAGCAGTGGAGGACAGGGGGCAATACGCACTGAAGCTTTCTTT
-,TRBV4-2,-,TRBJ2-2,CVSSPNPSGELFF,TGTGTCAGCAGCCCGAACCCCAGCGGGGAGCTGTTTTTT
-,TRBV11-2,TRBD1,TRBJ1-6,CASQGQVNSPLHF,TGTGCCTCCCAGGGACAGGTTAATTCACCCCTCCACTTT
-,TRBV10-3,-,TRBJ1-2,CAITADSYGYTF,TGTGCCATCACTGCGGACAGCTATGGCTACACCTTC
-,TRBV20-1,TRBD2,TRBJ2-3,CSVRVAQRGSTDTQYF,TGCAGTGTTAGAGTGGCTCAGCGGGGGTCAACAGATACGCAGTATTTT